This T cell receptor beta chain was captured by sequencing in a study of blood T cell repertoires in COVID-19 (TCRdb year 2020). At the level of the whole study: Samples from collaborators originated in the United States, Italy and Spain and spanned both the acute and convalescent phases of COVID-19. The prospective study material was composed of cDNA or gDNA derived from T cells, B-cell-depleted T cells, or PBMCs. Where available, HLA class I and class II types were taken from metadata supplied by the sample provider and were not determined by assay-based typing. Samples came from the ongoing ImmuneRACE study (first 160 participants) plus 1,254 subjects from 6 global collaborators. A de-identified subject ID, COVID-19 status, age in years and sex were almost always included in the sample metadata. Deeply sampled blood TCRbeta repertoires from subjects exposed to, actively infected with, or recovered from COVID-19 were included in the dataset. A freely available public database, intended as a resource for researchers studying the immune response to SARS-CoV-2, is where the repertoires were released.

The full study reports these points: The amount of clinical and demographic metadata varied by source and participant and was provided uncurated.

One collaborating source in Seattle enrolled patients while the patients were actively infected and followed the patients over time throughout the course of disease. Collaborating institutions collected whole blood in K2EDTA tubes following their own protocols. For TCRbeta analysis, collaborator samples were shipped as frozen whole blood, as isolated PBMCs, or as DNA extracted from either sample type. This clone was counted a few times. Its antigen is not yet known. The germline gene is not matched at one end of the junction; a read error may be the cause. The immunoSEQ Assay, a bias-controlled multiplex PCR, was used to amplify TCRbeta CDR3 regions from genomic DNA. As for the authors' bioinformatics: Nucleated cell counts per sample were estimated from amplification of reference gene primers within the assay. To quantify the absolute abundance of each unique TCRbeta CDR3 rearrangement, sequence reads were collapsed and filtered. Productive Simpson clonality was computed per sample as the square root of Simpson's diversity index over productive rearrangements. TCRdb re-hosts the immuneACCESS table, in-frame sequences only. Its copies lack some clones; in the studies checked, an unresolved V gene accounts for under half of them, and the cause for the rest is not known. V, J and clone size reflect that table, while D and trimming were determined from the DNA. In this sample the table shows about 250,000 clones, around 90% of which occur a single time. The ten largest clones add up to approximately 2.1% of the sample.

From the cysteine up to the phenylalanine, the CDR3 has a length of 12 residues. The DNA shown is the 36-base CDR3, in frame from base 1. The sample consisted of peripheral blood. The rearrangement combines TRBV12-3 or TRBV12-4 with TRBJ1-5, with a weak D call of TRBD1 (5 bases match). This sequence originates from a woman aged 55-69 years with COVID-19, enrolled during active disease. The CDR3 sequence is CASRRGGAIEAF. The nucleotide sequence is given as TGTGCCAGCAGACGGGGAGGGGCCATAGAGGCGTTT.